This T cell receptor beta chain is drawn from a study of blood T cell repertoires in COVID-19. In the study overall: Both acute and convalescent COVID-19 samples were obtained from the United States, Italy and Spain.

Original processing methods: Nucleated cell number was recorded as an estimate derived from reference gene primer amplification. Profiling relied on immunoSEQ multiplex PCR, and the TCRdb table lists in-frame clones only, not all of them. D and trimming come from the DNA, and the V and J calls and clone size come from that table. The sample yields 150,000 to 200,000 clones, around nine tenths seen once. Germline V CDR1 and CDR2: SGHTA, FQGNSA. V dropped 1 base and J dropped 6 bases, with 10 bases sitting between them. This CDR3 has 14 amino acids. The receptor's source is a man in his 70s with active or convalescent COVID-19. V gene TRBV7-2 combines with J gene TRBJ1-5; D is undetermined. Sequenced material: peripheral blood. The CDR3 DNA reads TGTGCCAGCAGCTTAGTTTTCCGGGGTCAGCCCCAGCATTTT. Amino acids: CASSLVFRGQPQHF.